This TCR beta chain came from a study of T cells in Graves' hyperthyroidism and ophthalmopathy. Whole-study findings and limits: Median prediction lead before ophthalmopathy onset was 6.5 to 7 months with the model. Most thyroid clonotypes expanded above 0.001 were also detected in blood.

In this sample, this clonotype turned up a few times. Antigen unknown. Between the trimmed V and J ends, which lost 3 bases and 5 bases, there was a span of 20 bases. CDR1 is MNHNS and CDR2 is SASEGT in the germline V gene. The CDR3 loop spans 16 amino acids. Diagnosing involved the use of clinical symptoms, serum thyroxine and TRAb, thyroid ultrasound and orbital computed tomography. What was amplified from RNA transcripts were TCR beta CDR3 regions. TCR CDR3 regions were first amplified by RT-PCR with HTBI primers. TCRdb recomputed calls from the multiplex PCR reads with MiXCR, one row per CDR3 protein. Of hundreds of thousands of distinct CDR3 sequences in the sample, just under 15% were seen once.

The TCR was taken from a woman aged 25 to 39 with Graves' hyperthyroidism. The rearrangement uses TRBV6-1 and TRBJ2-7, with unresolved D. Sequencing input: blood. Written as DNA, the CDR3 is TGTGCCAGCAGTGACAGTTGGGGATGGTGGAATCACGAGCAGTACTTC. Amino acids: CASSDSWGWWNHEQYF.